This T cell receptor (beta chain) is drawn from a study of CD8 T cells in ankylosing spondylitis. This clonotype was counted many times. Its antigen is not known. The CDR3 is 15 residues long. Germline CDR1 SGHRS, CDR2 YFSETQ. V lost 2 bases and J lost 3, with 11 bases in between. TCRdb itself ran the 5' RACE reads through MiXCR, one entry per CDR3 protein. The sample carries roughly 280,000 distinct CDR3 sequences, 20% recorded once. Overall study findings and caveats: Certain motif variants had earlier been reported in reactive arthritis synovial fluid and blood. CD8+ by phenotype, disease-linked clones were relatively rare in peripheral blood.

The TCR comes from a male donor with ankylosing spondylitis or in good health (not recorded which). The chain carries TRBV5-1 and TRBJ2-2; maybe TRBD1 (6 bases). The sequenced material came from blood, either unsorted or a sorted T cell fraction (not recorded which). The CDR3 DNA follows: TGCGCCAGCAGCTTAAGACAGGACTACACCGGGGAGCTGTTTTTT. Translation gives CASSLRQDYTGELFF.